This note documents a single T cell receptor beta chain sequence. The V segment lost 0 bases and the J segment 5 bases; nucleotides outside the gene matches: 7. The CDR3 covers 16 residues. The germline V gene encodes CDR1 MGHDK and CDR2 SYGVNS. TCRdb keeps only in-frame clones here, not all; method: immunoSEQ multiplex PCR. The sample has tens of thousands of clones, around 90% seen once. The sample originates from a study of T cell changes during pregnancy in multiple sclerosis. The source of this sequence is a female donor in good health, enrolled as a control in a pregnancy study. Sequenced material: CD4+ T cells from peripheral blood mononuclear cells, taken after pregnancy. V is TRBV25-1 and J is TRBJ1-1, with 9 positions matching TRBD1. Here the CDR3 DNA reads TGTGCCAGCAGTGAATACCCTGGGACAGGGAGAACTGAAGCTTTCTTT. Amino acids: CASSEYPGTGRTEAFF.